The 31 T cell receptor beta chains given below trace back to one sample, sequenced in a study of tumor-infiltrating lymphocytes in localized non-small cell lung cancer. Assay used: immunoSEQ multiplex PCR; TCRdb lists only in-frame clones, some missing. The repertoire has about 6,400 clones, about three quarters of them found once; the top ten carry roughly 15%. Material: uninvolved lung tissue not adjacent to the tumor. The receptors derive from a human donor with non-small cell lung cancer.

This clone was counted a few times. The same CDR3 arises from other DNA sequences in this sample as well. This CDR3 reads CASSLDPRTEQFF. The CDR3 DNA follows: TGTGCCAGCAGCTTAGATCCTAGGACTGAGCAGTTCTTC. V is TRBV11-3 and J is TRBJ2-1, with D uncertain. The germline V gene encodes CDR1 SGHNT and CDR2 YENEEA. The CDR3 sequence is 13 residues long. V was cut by 0 bases and J by 9 bases, with 9 bases left in between.

The chain employs TRBV29-1 and TRBJ2-1; D is unclear. The CDR3 extends over 13 amino acids. V lost 6 bases to trimming and J lost 3 bases, with 12 bases between them. CDR1 and CDR2 from the germline V gene are SQVTM and ANQGSEA. The CDR3 region is CSVWTPFYNEQFF. As DNA, the CDR3 is TGCAGCGTCTGGACCCCTTTCTACAATGAGCAGTTCTTC.

The DNA for the CDR3 is TGTGCCAGCAGCGACAGGGGGCGTTTCCCAATTGAGCAGTTCTTC. Encoded protein: CASSDRGRFPIEQFF. This rearrangement joins TRBV5-4 to TRBJ2-1; 10 bases are shared with TRBD1. After removal of 4 bases from V and 9 bases from J, the junction contained 10 bases not matched to a gene. In germline, CDR1 is SGHNT, CDR2 YYREEE (reference sequence). This CDR3 contains 15 residues.

V is TRBV11-2 and J is TRBJ2-7; 9 nucleotides align to TRBD2. The CDR3 covers 16 residues. The V segment lost 0 bases and the J segment 2 bases; nucleotides outside the gene matches: 5. Germline V lookup: CDR1 SGHAT, CDR2 FQNNGV. The CDR3 DNA is TGTGCCAGCAGCTTAGATGTTAGCGGGGGTGCCTACGAGCAGTACTTC. It specifies CASSLDVSGGAYEQYF.

This chain joins TRBV2 and TRBJ2-5; no clear D. The CDR3 consists of 16 residues. The germline V gene has CDR1 SNHLY and CDR2 FYNNEI. Trimming left V 1 base short and J 2 bases short, with 14 bases between. CDR3 in amino acids: CASSEGVAALQETQYF. In DNA, the CDR3 is TGTGCCAGCAGTGAAGGGGTAGCCGCGCTGCAAGAGACCCAGTACTTC.

The chain recombines TRBV11-2 with TRBJ1-2, with a possible D match to TRBD1 (5 bases). The CDR3 consists of 12 residues. V gave up 5 bases and J gave up 3 bases, with 7 bases separating them. CDR1 and CDR2 from the germline V gene are SGHAT and FQNNGV. CDR3 region: CASSLTDYGYTF. For the CDR3, the DNA is TGTGCCAGCAGCCTGACAGACTATGGCTACACCTTC.

The chain combines TRBV5-8 with TRBJ2-1, with TRBD2 as a possible D gene (7 bases). The V gene lost 4 bases and the J gene lost 4 bases, with 12 bases spanning the gap. Germline CDR1 is SGHTS and CDR2 is YDEGEE. The CDR3 has 14 amino acids. This CDR3 is CASSRGAAYNEQFF. DNA of the CDR3: TGTGCCAGCAGCCGGGGGGCTGCATACAATGAGCAGTTCTTC.

The chain employs TRBV11-2 and TRBJ1-2; 8 positions match TRBD1. The germline gives CDR1 SGHAT, CDR2 FQNNGV. CDR3 length: 15 amino acids. V was pared by 1 base and J by 8 bases, with 9 bases of the junction left unmatched. CDR3 in DNA: TGTGCCAGCAGCTTAGGGCCCGGACAGGGTCGGGGCTACACCTTC. It codes for CASSLGPGQGRGYTF.

The V gene is TRBV11-2, the J gene TRBJ1-4, with D possibly TRBD1 on 6 matching bases. Trimming removed 6 bases from V and 7 bases from J, with 18 bases in between. The CDR3 has 15 amino acids. Germline V lookup: CDR1 SGHAT, CDR2 FQNNGV. CDR3 in amino acids: CASSLAGHRSEKLFF. The CDR3 bases are TGTGCCAGCAGTCTGGCGGGACATAGGAGTGAAAAACTGTTTTTT.

CDR3 sequence (DNA): TGCAGCGTTGAAGATTTCCAGGGAAAAGTAAGTAATGAGCAGTTCTTC. Translation gives CSVEDFQGKVSNEQFF. The chain couples TRBV29-1 to TRBJ2-1, with D maybe TRBD1 (5 bases). The germline gives CDR1 SQVTM, CDR2 ANQGSEA. V lost 0 bases, J lost 7 bases, and 19 bases lay in between. The CDR3 is 16 amino acids.

The chain joins TRBV4-1 to TRBJ2-7, with 7 bases aligning to TRBD2. The V gene end was trimmed by 1 base and the J gene end by 4 bases; junction bases not matched to a gene: 7. Looked up from germline, CDR1 is MGHRA and CDR2 is YSYEKL. This CDR3 is built from 15 residues. The chain's CDR3 is CASSQVGGGVYEQYF. For the CDR3, the DNA is TGCGCCAGCAGCCAAGTCGGCGGGGGAGTATACGAGCAGTACTTC.

This chain uses TRBV19 with TRBJ1-6, with a weak D call TRBD1 (5 bases). The CDR3 has 16 amino acids. Germline values: CDR1 LNHDA, CDR2 SQIVND (reference sequence). V gave up 7 bases and J gave up 6 bases, with 19 bases separating them. Written as DNA, the CDR3 is TGTGCCAGTAACTTCCCCGGGGCTGGGCCTAATTCACCCCTCCACTTT. Its translation: CASNFPGAGPNSPLHF. The whole variable domain, filled in from reference TRBV19 and TRBJ1-6, reads DGGITQSPKYLFRKEGQNVTLSCEQNLNHDAMYWYRQDPGQGLRLIYYSQIVNDFQKGDIAEGYSVSREKKESFPLTVTSAQKNPTAFYLCASNFPGAGPNSPLHFGNGTRLTVT.

This clone was recorded a few times. The chain carries TRBV7-2 and TRBJ1-3; no clear D. This CDR3 has 15 amino acids. Germline assignment: CDR1 SGHTA and CDR2 FQGNSA. Trimming took off 5 bases at V and 3 bases at J, with 14 bases between the two ends. The CDR3 sequence: CASSLKGSLGNTIYF. The CDR3 DNA reads as TGTGCCAGCAGCCTCAAGGGCTCTCTTGGAAACACCATATATTTT. Full variable domain (rest looked up from reference TRBV7-2 and TRBJ1-3): GAGVSQSPSNKVTEKGKDVELRCDPISGHTALYWYRQSLGQGLEFLIYFQGNSAPDKSGLPSDRFSAERTGGSVSTLTIQRTQQEDSAVYLCASSLKGSLGNTIYFGEGSWLTVV.

The rearrangement links TRBV9 to TRBJ1-6; D not resolved. This CDR3 has 17 residues. Trimming shortened V by 3 bases and J by 0 bases, and 13 bases separated the two germline ends. Germline loops: CDR1 SGDLS, CDR2 YYNGEE. The CDR3 DNA is TGTGCCAGCAGCGAGGAACTGGGTAGCTCCTATAATTCACCCCTCCACTTT. Translated: CASSEELGSSYNSPLHF.

This clone was recorded a few times. V gene TRBV6-6 combines with J gene TRBJ2-5; 9 bases agree with TRBD1. With V trimmed by 0 bases and J by 4 bases, 6 bases remained unmatched. This CDR3 is built from 16 residues. CDR1 MNHNY and CDR2 SVGAGI come from the germline V gene (reference sequence). In DNA, the CDR3 is TGTGCCAGCAGTTACTCCGGACAGGGGTCGAGAGAGACCCAGTACTTC. Its translation: CASSYSGQGSRETQYF.

The rearrangement joins TRBV21-1 to TRBJ1-1. TRBV21-1 constitutes a pseudogene. This CDR3 is built from 18 residues. CDR3 amino acids: CASSKAYRVLELNTEAFF. DNA of the CDR3: TGTGCCAGCAGCAAAGCATATAGGGTCCTCGAGTTGAACACTGAAGCTTTCTTT.

This clone was observed a single time. The chain carries TRBV12-1 and TRBJ2-1; the table gives TRBD2 as D, unverified against the DNA. TRBV12-1 is a known pseudogene. The CDR3 consists of 21 residues. In DNA form, the CDR3 reads TGTGCCAGCAGATTGAGGGTTGGGGTAGCGGGGTTACCTAGCTCCTACAATGAGCAGTTCTTC. Translation gives CASRLRVGVAGLPSSYNEQFF.

This clone showed up just once. The chain links TRBV28 to TRBJ1-2; D is unclear. This CDR3 comprises 13 residues. V lost 7 bases and J 6 bases, leaving 15 bases between the germline ends. Germline lookup yields CDR1 MDHEN and CDR2 SYDVKM. The CDR3 DNA is TGTGCCAGCAATCACGGAACGCGGGATGGCTACACCTTC. Translated: CASNHGTRDGYTF.

This clone showed up just once. The V and J genes are TRBV2 and TRBJ1-1; TRBD1 might be the D (6 bases). The length of the CDR3 is 15 residues. CDR1 and CDR2 from the germline V gene are SNHLY and FYNNEI. Deletions cut 4 bases from V and 1 base from J, with 13 bases between. The DNA for the CDR3 is TGTGCCAGCAGTGGTGCCAAGGGGGGGAACACTGAAGCTTTCTTT. Its translation: CASSGAKGGNTEAFF.

The chain joins TRBV6-5 to TRBJ2-1; D is uncertain. V lost 8 bases, J lost 10 bases, and 15 bases lay in between. Germline CDR1 reads MNHEY; CDR2 reads SVGAGI. There are 12 residues in the CDR3. The CDR3 DNA reads TGTGCCAGCGGCCTCAACTCCGCCGAGCAGTTCTTC. Translated, it gives CASGLNSAEQFF.

This clone came up a few times. This chain uses TRBV6-1 with TRBJ2-7; D is perhaps TRBD2 (5 bases). Trimming took off 5 bases at V and 0 bases at J, with 8 bases between the two ends. The CDR3 length is 13 residues. From germline, CDR1 is MNHNS and CDR2 SASEGT. CDR3 sequence reads: CASSRLTSYEQYF. Here the CDR3 DNA reads TGTGCCAGCAGTAGACTAACCTCCTACGAGCAGTACTTC.

V usage is TRBV28 and J usage is TRBJ2-7, with 9 bases lining up with TRBD1. V gave up 5 bases and J gave up 6 bases; unmatched junction bases: 8. Germline values: CDR1 MDHEN, CDR2 SYDVKM. This CDR3 is 14 amino acids long. As DNA, the CDR3 is TGTGCCAGCAGTGCGGGACAGGGAACGAGCGAGCAGTACTTC. It specifies CASSAGQGTSEQYF.

The V gene is TRBV19, the J gene TRBJ1-5; the match to TRBD1 covers 9 bases. The V gene's germline CDR1 is LNHDA and CDR2 SQIVND (reference sequence). The CDR3 is 15 residues long. V lost 3 bases, J lost 7 bases, and 7 bases stayed unmatched. CDR3 residues: CASSIWDRAGQPQHF. In nucleotides, the CDR3 is TGTGCCAGTAGTATCTGGGACAGGGCAGGACAGCCCCAGCATTTT.

The chain links TRBV5-4 to TRBJ2-2; 8 positions match TRBD1. V shed 3 bases, J shed 3 bases, and the junction held 7 bases outside the gene matches. The CDR3 length is 16 residues. Germline V gene data show CDR1 as SGHNT and CDR2 as YYREEE (reference sequence). In DNA, the CDR3 is TGTGCCAGCAGCTCCCATGGACAGGGTCACACCGGGGAGCTGTTTTTT. This codes for CASSSHGQGHTGELFF.

The V call is TRBV2, the J call TRBJ2-7, with D possibly matching TRBD1 (5 bases). Germline V gives CDR1 SNHLY, CDR2 FYNNEI. The CDR3 has 12 amino acids. The V gene lost 9 bases and the J gene lost 3 bases, with 12 bases spanning the gap. CDR3 DNA: TGTGCCAGTCAGGCAGGACACTACGAGCAGTACTTC. Protein: CASQAGHYEQYF.

The count of this clone is one. The chain links TRBV5-1 to TRBJ2-7; 7 bases are a match to TRBD1. J was trimmed by 0 bases and V by 0 bases; bases with no gene match: 6. From germline, CDR1 is SGHRS and CDR2 YFSETQ. The CDR3 extends over 16 amino acids. CDR3 sequence: CASSLGDSLSSYEQYF. In nucleotides, the CDR3 is TGCGCCAGCAGCTTGGGGGACAGTTTGAGCTCCTACGAGCAGTACTTC. Drawing the rest from reference TRBV5-1 and TRBJ2-7, the complete variable domain is KAGVTQTPRYLIKTRGQQVTLSCSPISGHRSVSWYQQTPGQGLQFLFEYFSETQRNKGNFPGRFSGRQFSNSRSEMNVSTLELGDSALYLCASSLGDSLSSYEQYFGPGTRLTVT.

V gene TRBV12-5 combines with J gene TRBJ2-3, with TRBD2 identical over 9 bases. Germline-derived CDR1 and CDR2 are LGHNT and FRNRAP. CDR3 length: 16 residues. J lost 6 bases, V lost 5 bases, and 12 bases had no gene match. CDR3 sequence reads: CASGPGVAGAADTQYF. For the CDR3, the DNA is TGTGCTAGTGGTCCCGGGGTAGCGGGGGCGGCGGATACGCAGTATTTT.

This clone showed up just a few times. This chain uses TRBV6-6 with TRBJ2-6, with D hard to call. Looked up from germline, CDR1 is MNHNY and CDR2 is SVGAGI (reference sequence). This CDR3 comprises 13 residues. V was shortened by 6 bases and J by 2 bases, with 5 bases between the two germline ends. The CDR3 loop reads CASRDAGANVLTF. The CDR3 DNA reads as TGTGCCAGCAGGGATGCTGGGGCCAACGTCCTGACTTTC.

This clone showed up just a few times. The CDR3 sequence: CASSRSGGGEKLFF. CDR3 in DNA: TGCGCCAGCAGCAGGTCAGGGGGCGGCGAAAAACTGTTTTTT. The chain has TRBV5-1 and TRBJ1-4; 8 bases are a match to TRBD1. Germline lookup yields CDR1 SGHRS and CDR2 YFSETQ. The V segment lost 4 bases and the J segment 8 bases; nucleotides outside the gene matches: 7. The CDR3 sequence is 14 residues long.

The V and J genes are TRBV10-3 and TRBJ1-2; D not certain. CDR3 length: 16 residues. Germline V CDR1 and CDR2: ENHRY, SYGVKD. Deletions cut 6 bases from V and 0 bases from J, with 17 bases between. The CDR3, as DNA: TGTGCCATCAGACGAGTCCTTGACGGACCTAACTATGGCTACACCTTC. This gives the protein CAIRRVLDGPNYGYTF.

This sequence joins TRBV7-2 and TRBJ2-7; D is unclear. This CDR3 spans 13 amino acids. Germline V lookup: CDR1 SGHTA, CDR2 FQGNSA. The ends were cut back, 4 bases at V and 7 bases at J, with 14 bases in the middle. The CDR3 DNA is TGTGCCAGCAGCTACGGACCGGAGAGGGAGCAGTACTTC. This sequence encodes CASSYGPEREQYF. Full variable domain (missing parts from reference TRBV7-2 and TRBJ2-7): GAGVSQSPSNKVTEKGKDVELRCDPISGHTALYWYRQSLGQGLEFLIYFQGNSAPDKSGLPSDRFSAERTGGSVSTLTIQRTQQEDSAVYLCASSYGPEREQYFGPGTRLTVT.